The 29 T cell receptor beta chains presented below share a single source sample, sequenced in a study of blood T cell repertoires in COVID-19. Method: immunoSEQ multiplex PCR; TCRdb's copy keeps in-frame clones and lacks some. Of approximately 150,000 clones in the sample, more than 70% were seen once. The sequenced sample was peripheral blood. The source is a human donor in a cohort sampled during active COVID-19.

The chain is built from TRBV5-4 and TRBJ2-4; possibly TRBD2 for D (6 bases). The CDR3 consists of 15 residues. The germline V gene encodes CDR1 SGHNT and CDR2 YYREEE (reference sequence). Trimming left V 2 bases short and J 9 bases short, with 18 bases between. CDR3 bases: TGTGCCAGCAGCTTAGTTGTCGGGGACTTGTCCATTCAGTACTTC. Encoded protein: CASSLVVGDLSIQYF.

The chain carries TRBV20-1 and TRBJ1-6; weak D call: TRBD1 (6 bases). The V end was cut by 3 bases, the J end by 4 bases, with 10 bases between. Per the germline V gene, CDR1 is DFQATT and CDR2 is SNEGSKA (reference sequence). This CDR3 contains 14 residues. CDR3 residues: CSASRTVYNSPLHF. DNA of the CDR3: TGCAGTGCTAGTAGGACAGTATATAATTCACCCCTCCACTTT.

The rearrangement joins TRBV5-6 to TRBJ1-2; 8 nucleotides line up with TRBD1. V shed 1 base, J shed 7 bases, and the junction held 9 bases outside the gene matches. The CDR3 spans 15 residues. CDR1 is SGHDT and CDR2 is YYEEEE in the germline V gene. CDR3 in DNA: TGTGCCAGCAGCTTGTTCCCCGGGACAGGTCGTGGCTACACCTTC. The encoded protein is CASSLFPGTGRGYTF.

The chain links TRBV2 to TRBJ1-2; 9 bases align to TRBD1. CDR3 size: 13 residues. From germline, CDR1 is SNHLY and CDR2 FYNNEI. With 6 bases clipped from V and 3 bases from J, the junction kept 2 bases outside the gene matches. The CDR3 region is CASRGTGHYGYTF. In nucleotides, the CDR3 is TGTGCCAGCAGGGGGACAGGGCACTATGGCTACACCTTC.

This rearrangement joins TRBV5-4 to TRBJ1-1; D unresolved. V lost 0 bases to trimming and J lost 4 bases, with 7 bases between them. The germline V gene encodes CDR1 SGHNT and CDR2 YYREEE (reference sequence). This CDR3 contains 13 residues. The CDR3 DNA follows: TGTGCCAGCAGCTTGGCCGCGGGCACTGAAGCTTTCTTT. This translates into CASSLAAGTEAFF. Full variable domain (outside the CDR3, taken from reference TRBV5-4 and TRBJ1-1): ETGVTQSPTHLIKTRGQQVTLRCSSQSGHNTVSWYQQALGQGPQFIFQYYREEENGRGNFPPRFSGLQFPNYSSELNVNALELDDSALYLCASSLAAGTEAFFGQGTRLTVV.

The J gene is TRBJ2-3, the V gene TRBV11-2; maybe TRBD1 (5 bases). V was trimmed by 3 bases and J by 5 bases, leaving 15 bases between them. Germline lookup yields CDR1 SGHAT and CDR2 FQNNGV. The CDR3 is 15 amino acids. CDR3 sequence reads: CASSLRPGNVDTQYF. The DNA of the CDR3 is TGTGCCAGCAGCTTGAGGCCAGGGAACGTAGATACGCAGTATTTT.

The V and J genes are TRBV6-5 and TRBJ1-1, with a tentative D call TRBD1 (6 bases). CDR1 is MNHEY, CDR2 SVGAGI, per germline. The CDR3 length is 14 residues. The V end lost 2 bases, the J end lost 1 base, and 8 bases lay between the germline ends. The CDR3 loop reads CASSYRTANTEAFF. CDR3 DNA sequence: TGTGCCAGCAGTTACCGGACAGCGAACACTGAAGCTTTCTTT.

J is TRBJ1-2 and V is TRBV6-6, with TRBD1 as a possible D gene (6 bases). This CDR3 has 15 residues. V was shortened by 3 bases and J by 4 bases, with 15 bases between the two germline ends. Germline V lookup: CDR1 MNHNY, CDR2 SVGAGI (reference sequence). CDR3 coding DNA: TGTGCCAGCAGTTATAAGGACAGATCGGGCTATGGCTACACCTTC. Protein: CASSYKDRSGYGYTF.

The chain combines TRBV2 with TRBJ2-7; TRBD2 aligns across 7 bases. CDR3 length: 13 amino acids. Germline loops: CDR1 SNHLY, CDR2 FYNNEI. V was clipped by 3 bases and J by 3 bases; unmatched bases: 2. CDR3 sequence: CASSDKRDYEQYF. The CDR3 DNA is TGTGCCAGCAGTGACAAGCGGGACTACGAGCAGTACTTC.

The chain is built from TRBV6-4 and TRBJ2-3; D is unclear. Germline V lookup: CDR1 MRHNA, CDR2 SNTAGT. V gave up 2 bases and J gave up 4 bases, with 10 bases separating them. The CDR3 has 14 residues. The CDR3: CASSDAARPDTQYF. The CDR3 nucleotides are TGTGCCAGCAGTGACGCGGCAAGGCCAGATACGCAGTATTTT.

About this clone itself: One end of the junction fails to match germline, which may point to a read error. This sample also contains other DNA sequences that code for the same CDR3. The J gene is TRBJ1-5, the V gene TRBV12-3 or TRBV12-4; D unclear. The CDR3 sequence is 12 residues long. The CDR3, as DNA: TGTGCCAGCAGTTTACAGAATCAACCCCAGCATTTT. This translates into CASSLQNQPQHF.

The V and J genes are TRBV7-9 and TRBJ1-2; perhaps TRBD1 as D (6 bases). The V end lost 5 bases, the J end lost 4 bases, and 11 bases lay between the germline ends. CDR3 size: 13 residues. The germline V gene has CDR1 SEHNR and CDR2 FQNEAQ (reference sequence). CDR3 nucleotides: TGTGCCAGCAGCCCCGGACAGATCTATGGCTACACCTTC. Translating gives CASSPGQIYGYTF.

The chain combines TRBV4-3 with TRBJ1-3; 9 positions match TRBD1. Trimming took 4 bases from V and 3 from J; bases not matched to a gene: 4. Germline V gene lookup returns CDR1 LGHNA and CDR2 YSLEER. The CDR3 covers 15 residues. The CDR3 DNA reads TGCGCCAGCAGCCCGGACAGGGGAGATGGAAACACCATATATTTT. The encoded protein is CASSPDRGDGNTIYF.

The CDR3 is CASSPQGAEAGELFF. The CDR3 nucleotides read TGTGCCAGCAGCCCCCAGGGGGCTGAGGCCGGGGAGCTGTTTTTT. The chain uses TRBV7-2 and TRBJ2-2; TRBD1 matches at 8 bases. The CDR3 spans 15 residues. The trim removed 5 bases at V and 6 bases at J, leaving 8 bases unmatched. Germline values: CDR1 SGHTA, CDR2 FQGNSA.

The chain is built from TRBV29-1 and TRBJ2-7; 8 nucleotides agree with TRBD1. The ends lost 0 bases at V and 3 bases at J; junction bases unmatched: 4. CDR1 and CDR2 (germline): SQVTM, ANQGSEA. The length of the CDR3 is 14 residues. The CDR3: CSVEEIGTGYEQYF. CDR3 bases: TGCAGCGTTGAAGAGATCGGGACAGGCTACGAGCAGTACTTC.

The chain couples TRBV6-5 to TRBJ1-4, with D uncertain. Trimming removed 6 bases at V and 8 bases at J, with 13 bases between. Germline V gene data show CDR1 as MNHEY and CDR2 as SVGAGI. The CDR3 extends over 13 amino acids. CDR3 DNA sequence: TGTGCCAGCAGCGTACGGGGAGGGGAAAAACTGTTTTTT. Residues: CASSVRGGEKLFF.

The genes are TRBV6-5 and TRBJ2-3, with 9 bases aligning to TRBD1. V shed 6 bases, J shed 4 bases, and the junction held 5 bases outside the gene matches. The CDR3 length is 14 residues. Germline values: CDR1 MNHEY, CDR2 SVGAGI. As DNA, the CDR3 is TGTGCCAGCAGCGCCCGGGACAGGGCAGATACGCAGTATTTT. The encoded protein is CASSARDRADTQYF.

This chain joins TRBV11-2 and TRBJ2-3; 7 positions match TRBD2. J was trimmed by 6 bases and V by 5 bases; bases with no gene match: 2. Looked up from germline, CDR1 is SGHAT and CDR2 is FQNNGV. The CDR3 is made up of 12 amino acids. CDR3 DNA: TGTGCCAGCAGCGAGGGAGGGGATACGCAGTATTTT. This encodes CASSEGGDTQYF.

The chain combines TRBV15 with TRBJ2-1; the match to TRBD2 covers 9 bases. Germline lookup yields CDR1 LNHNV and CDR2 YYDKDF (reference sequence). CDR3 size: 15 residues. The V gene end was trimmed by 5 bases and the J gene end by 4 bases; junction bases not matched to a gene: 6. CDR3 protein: CATSGERGAYNEQFF. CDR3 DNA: TGTGCCACCAGCGGGGAGCGGGGGGCATACAATGAGCAGTTCTTC.

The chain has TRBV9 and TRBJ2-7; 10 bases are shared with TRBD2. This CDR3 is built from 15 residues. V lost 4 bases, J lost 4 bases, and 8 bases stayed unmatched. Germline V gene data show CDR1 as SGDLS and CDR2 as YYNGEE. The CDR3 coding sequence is TGTGCCAGCAGCTCGCGGACTAGCGGAAGATACGAGCAGTACTTC. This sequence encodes CASSSRTSGRYEQYF.

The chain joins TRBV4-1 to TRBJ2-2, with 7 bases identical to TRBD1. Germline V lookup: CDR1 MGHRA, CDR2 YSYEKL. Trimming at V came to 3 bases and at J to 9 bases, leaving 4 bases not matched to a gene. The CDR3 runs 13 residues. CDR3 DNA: TGCGCCAGCAGCCACGACAGGGAGCGGGAGCTGTTTTTT. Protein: CASSHDRERELFF.

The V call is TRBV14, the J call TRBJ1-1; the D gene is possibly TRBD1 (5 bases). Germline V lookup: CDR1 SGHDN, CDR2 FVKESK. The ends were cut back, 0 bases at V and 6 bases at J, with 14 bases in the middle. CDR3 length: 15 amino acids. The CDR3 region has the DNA TGTGCCAGCAGCCAAGATAGGTATGGCAGGGCTGAAGCTTTCTTT. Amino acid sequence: CASSQDRYGRAEAFF.

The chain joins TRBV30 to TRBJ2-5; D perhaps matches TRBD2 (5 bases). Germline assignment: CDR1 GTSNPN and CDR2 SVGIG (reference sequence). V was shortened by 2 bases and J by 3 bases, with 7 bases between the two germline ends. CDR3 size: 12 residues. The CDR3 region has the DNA TGTGCCTGGAGTATCGGGGAAGAGACCCAGTACTTC. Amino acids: CAWSIGEETQYF.

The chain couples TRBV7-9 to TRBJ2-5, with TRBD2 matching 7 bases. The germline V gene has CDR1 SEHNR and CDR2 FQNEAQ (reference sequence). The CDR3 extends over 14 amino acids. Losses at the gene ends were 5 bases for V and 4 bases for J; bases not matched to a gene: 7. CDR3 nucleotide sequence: TGTGCCAGCAGCGTACACGGGGGGAGAGAGACCCAGTACTTC. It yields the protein CASSVHGGRETQYF.

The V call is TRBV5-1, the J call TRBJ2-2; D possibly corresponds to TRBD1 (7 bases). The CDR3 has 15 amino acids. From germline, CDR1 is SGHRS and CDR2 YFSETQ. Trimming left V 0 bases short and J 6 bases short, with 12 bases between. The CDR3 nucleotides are TGCGCCAGCAGCTTGGCCAGGGGGGAGTCCGGGGAGCTGTTTTTT. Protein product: CASSLARGESGELFF.

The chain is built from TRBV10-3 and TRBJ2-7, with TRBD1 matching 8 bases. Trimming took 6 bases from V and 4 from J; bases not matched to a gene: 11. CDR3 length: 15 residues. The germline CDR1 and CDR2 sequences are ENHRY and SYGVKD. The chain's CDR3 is CAIRIIDRGRYEQYF. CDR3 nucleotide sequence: TGTGCCATCAGGATAATAGACAGGGGCCGATACGAGCAGTACTTC.

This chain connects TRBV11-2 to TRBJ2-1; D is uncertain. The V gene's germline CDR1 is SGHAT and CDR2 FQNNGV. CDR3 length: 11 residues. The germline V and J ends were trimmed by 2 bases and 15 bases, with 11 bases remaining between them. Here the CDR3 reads CASSLITPAFF. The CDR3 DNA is TGTGCCAGCAGCTTAATAACACCCGCGTTCTTC.

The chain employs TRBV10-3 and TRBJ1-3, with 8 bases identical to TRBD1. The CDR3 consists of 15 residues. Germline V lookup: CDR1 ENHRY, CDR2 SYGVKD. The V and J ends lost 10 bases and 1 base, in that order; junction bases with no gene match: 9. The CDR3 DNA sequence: TGTGCCACCCGACAGGGGCCGGAGTCTGGAAACACCATATATTTT. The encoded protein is CATRQGPESGNTIYF.

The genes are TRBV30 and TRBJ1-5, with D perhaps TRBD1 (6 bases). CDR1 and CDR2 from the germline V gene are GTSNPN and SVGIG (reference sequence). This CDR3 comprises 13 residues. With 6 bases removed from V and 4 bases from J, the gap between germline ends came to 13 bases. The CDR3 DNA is TGTGCCTGCCGCGGACAGAAGAATCAGCCCCAGCATTTT. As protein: CACRGQKNQPQHF. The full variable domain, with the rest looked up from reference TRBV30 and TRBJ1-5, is SQTIHQWPATLVQPVGSPLSLECTVEGTSNPNLYWYRQAAGRGLQLLFYSVGIGQISSEVPQNLSASRPQDRQFILSSKKLLLSDSGFYLCACRGQKNQPQHFGDGTRLSIL.